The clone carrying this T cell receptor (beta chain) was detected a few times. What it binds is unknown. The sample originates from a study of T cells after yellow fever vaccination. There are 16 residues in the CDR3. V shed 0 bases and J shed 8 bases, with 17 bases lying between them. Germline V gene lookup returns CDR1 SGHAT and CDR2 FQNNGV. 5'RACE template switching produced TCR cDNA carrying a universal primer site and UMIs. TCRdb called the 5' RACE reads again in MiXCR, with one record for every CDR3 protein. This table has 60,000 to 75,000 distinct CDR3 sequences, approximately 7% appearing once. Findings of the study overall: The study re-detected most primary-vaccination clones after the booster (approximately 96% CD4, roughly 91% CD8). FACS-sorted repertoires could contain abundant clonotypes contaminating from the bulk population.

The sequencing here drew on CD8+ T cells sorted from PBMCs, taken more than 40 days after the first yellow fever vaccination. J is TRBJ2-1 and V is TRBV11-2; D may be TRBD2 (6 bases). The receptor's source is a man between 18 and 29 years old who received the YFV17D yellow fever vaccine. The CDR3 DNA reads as TGTGCCAGCAGCTTAGAACTAGCCTCCTTAGGCGATGAGCAGTTCTTC. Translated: CASSLELASLGDEQFF.